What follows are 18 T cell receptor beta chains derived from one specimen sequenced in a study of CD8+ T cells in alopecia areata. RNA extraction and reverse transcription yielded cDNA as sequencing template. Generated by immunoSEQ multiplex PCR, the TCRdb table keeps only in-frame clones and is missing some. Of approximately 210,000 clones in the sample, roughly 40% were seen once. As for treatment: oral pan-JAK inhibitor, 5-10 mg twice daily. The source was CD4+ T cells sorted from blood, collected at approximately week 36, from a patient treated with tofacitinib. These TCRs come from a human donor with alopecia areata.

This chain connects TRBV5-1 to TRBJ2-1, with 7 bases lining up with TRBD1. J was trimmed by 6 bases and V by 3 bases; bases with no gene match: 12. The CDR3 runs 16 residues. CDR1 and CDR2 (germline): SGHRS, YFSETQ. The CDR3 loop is CASSYTTGERPNEQFF. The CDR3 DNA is TGCGCCAGCAGCTACACTACAGGGGAGAGGCCCAATGAGCAGTTCTTC.

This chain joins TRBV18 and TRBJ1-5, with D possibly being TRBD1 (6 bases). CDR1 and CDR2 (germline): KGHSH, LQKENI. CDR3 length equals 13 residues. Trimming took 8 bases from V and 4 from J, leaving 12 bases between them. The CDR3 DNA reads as TGTGCCAGCGCAGAACAGGGAAATCAGCCCCAGCATTTT. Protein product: CASAEQGNQPQHF.

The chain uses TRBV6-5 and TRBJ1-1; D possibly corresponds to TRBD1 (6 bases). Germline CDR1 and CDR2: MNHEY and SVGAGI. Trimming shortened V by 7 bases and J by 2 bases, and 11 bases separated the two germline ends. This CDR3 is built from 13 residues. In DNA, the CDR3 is TGTGCCAGCATGAGGGACATTAACACTGAAGCTTTCTTT. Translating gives CASMRDINTEAFF.

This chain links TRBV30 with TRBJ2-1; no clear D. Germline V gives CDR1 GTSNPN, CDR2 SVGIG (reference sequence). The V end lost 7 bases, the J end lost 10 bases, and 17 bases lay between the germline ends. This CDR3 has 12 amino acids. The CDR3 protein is CASKRSVGEQFF. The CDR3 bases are TGTGCCTCCAAACGGTCGGTCGGGGAGCAGTTCTTC.

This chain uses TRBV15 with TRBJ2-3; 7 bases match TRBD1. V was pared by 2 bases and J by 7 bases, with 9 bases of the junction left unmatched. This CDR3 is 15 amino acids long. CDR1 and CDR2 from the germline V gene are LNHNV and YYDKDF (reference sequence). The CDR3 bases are TGTGCCACCAGCAGACAGACAGGGCGGCTTCATACGCAGTATTTT. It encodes CATSRQTGRLHTQYF.

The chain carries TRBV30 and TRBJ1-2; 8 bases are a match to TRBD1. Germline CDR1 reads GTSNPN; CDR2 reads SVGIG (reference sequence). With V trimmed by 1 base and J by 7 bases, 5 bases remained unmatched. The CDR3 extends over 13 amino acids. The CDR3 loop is CAWSETGGTGYTF. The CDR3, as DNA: TGTGCCTGGAGTGAAACAGGGGGAACTGGCTACACCTTC.

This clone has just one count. The CDR3 protein is CASSQEVRAGFYEQYF. The CDR3 region has the DNA TGCGCCAGCAGCCAAGAAGTTCGGGCAGGGTTCTACGAGCAGTACTTC. The chain combines TRBV4-3 with TRBJ2-7, with D possibly being TRBD1 (5 bases). V was cut by 0 bases and J by 3 bases, with 15 bases left in between. CDR3 size: 16 residues. Germline CDR1 LGHNA, CDR2 YSLEER.

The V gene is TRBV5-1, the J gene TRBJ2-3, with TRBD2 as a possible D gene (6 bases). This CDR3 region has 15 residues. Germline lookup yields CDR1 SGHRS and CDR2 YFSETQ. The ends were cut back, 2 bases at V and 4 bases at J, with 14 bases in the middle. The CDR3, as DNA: TGCGCCAGCAGCTTCGAGGGAGGAAGGGCAGATACGCAGTATTTT. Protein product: CASSFEGGRADTQYF.

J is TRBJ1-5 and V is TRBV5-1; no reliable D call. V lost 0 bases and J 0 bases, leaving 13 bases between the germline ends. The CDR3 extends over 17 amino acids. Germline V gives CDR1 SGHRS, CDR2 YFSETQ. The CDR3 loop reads CASSLEVTDYSNQPQHF. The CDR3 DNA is TGCGCCAGCAGCTTGGAGGTCACAGACTATAGCAATCAGCCCCAGCATTTT.

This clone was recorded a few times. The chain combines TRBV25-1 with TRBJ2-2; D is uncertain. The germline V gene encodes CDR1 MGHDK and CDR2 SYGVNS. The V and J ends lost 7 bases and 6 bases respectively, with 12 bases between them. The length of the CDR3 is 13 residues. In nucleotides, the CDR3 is TGTGCCAGCATGGGCAGTCCCCCCGGGGAGCTGTTTTTT. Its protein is CASMGSPPGELFF.

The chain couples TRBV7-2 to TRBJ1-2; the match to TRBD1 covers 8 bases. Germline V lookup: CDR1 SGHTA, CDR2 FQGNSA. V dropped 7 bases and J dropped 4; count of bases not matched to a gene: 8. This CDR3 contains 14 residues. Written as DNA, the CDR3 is TGTGCCAGCAACGAAGGACAGGGAGGCTATGGCTACACCTTC. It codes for CASNEGQGGYGYTF. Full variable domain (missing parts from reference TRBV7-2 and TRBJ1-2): GAGVSQSPSNKVTEKGKDVELRCDPISGHTALYWYRQSLGQGLEFLIYFQGNSAPDKSGLPSDRFSAERTGGSVSTLTIQRTQQEDSAVYLCASNEGQGGYGYTFGSGTRLTVV.

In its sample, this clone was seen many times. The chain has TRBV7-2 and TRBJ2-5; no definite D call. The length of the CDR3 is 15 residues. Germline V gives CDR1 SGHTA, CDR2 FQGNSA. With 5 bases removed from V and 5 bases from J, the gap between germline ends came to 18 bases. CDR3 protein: CASSPRTSARETQYF. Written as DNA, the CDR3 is TGTGCCAGCAGCCCAAGGACGAGCGCCCGGGAGACCCAGTACTTC.

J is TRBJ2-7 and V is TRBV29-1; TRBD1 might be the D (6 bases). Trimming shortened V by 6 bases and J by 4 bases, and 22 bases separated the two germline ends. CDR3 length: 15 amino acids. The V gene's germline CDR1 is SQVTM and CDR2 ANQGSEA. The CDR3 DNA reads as TGCAGCGTATCACAGGGTCTCGGTATGGGGTACGAGCAGTACTTC. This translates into CSVSQGLGMGYEQYF.

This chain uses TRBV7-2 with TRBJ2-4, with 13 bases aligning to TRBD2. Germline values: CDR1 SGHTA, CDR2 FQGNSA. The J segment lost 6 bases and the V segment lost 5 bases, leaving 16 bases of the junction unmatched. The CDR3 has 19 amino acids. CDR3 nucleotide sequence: TGTGCCAGCAGCCCTCGGGGAACTAGCGGGAGGGAAGGCCCAAACATTCAGTACTTC. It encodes CASSPRGTSGREGPNIQYF.

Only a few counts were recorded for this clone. CDR3 protein: CASSPVTGGSYGYTF. CDR3 in DNA: TGCGCCAGCAGCCCAGTGACAGGGGGCAGCTATGGCTACACCTTC. This chain uses TRBV5-1 with TRBJ1-2, with 10 bases aligning to TRBD1. CDR3 length equals 15 residues. The junction had 7 bases not matched to a gene; V was cut back by 4 bases and J by 4 bases. CDR1 and CDR2 (germline): SGHRS, YFSETQ.

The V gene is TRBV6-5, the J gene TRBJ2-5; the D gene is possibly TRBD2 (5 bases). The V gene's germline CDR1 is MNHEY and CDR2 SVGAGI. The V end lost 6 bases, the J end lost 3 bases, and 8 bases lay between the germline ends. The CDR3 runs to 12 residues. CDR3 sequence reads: CASSREEETQYF. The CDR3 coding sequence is TGTGCCAGCAGCCGGGAAGAAGAGACCCAGTACTTC.

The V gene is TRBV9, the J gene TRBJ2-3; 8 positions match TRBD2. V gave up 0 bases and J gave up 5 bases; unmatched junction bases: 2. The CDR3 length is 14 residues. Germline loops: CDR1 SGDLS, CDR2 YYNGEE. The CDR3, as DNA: TGTGCCAGCAGCGTAGTTGCGGGAGGAGATACGCAGTATTTT. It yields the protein CASSVVAGGDTQYF.

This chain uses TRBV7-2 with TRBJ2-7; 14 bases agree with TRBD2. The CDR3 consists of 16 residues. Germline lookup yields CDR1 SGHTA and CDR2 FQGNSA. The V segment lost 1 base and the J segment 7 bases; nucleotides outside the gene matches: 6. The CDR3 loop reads CASSLGGLAGVREQYF. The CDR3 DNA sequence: TGTGCCAGCAGCTTAGGGGGACTAGCGGGAGTGCGGGAGCAGTACTTC.